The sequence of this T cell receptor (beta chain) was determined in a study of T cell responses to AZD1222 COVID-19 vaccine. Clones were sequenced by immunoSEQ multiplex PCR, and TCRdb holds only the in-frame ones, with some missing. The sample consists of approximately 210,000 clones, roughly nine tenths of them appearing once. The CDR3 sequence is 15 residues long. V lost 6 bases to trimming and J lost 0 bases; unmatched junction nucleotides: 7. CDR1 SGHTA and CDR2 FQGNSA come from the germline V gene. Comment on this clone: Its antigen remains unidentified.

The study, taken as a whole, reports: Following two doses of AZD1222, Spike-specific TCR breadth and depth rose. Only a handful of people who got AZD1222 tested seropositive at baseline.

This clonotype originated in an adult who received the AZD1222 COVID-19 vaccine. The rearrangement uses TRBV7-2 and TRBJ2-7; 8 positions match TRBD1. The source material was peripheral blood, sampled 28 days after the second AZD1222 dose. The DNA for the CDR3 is TGTGCCAGCAGACTCCGGGACAGGAGCTCCTACGAGCAGTACTTC. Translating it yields CASRLRDRSSYEQYF. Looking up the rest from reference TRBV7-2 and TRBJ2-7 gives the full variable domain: GAGVSQSPSNKVTEKGKDVELRCDPISGHTALYWYRQSLGQGLEFLIYFQGNSAPDKSGLPSDRFSAERTGGSVSTLTIQRTQQEDSAVYLCASRLRDRSSYEQYFGPGTRLTVT.